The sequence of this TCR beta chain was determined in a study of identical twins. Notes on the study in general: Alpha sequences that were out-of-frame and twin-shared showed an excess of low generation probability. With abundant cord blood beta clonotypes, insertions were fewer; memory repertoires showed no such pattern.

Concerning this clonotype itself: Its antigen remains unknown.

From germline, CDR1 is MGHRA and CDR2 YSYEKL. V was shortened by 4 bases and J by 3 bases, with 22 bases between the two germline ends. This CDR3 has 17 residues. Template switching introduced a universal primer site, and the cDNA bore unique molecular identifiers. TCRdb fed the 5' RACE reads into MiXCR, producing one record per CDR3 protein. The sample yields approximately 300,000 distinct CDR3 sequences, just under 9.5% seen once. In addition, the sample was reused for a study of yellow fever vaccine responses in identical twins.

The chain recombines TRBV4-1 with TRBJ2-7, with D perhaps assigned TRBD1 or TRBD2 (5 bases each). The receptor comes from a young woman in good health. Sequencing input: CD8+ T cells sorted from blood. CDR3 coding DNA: TGCGCCAGCAGCCCTACTATTATGGTGGGGGTTAGCTACGAGCAGTACTTC. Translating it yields CASSPTIMVGVSYEQYF.